One sample yielded the 31 T cell receptor beta chains listed below, sequenced in a study of response to subunit inactivated influenza vaccine. TCRdb recomputed calls from the RT-PCR reads with MiXCR, one row per CDR3 protein. The sample shows under 200,000 distinct CDR3 sequences, about 11% of them seen only once. Material: non-naive T cells sorted from PBMCs, obtained more than 35 days after vaccination. These receptors were obtained from a man aged 45-65 years who received an inactivated influenza vaccine.

This rearrangement joins TRBV5-4 to TRBJ2-7; D possibly corresponds to TRBD1 (5 bases). V lost 1 base and J 4 bases, leaving 9 bases between the germline ends. The CDR3 consists of 13 residues. Per germline, CDR1 SGHNT and CDR2 YYREEE (reference sequence). Here the CDR3 reads CASSLRAGYEQYF. The CDR3 DNA sequence: TGTGCCAGCAGCTTGAGGGCAGGGTACGAGCAGTACTTC.

This clonotype was detected ten times or more. This sequence joins TRBV7-9 and TRBJ2-1; TRBD1 matches 8 bases. V gave up 1 base and J gave up 1 base; unmatched junction bases: 0. Germline V gene lookup returns CDR1 SEHNR and CDR2 FQNEAQ (reference sequence). There are 15 residues in the CDR3. The CDR3 DNA is TGTGCCAGCAGCTTAGACAGGGGGTCCTACAATGAGCAGTTCTTC. Encoded protein: CASSLDRGSYNEQFF.

This clonotype was seen many times. This chain connects TRBV12-3 or TRBV12-4 to TRBJ2-5, with D perhaps matching TRBD1 or TRBD2 (5 bases each). Trimming stripped 7 bases from V and 5 bases from J, with 23 bases between. This CDR3 region has 16 residues. The CDR3 spells CASTLGRFSKGETQYF. The CDR3, as DNA: TGTGCCAGCACCCTGGGACGCTTCTCTAAAGGGGAGACCCAGTACTTC.

J is TRBJ2-1 and V is TRBV6-5; unclear D gene. Germline-derived CDR1 and CDR2 are MNHEY and SVGAGI. The CDR3 spans 12 residues. V was cut by 5 bases and J by 7 bases, with 9 bases left in between. CDR3 nucleotides: TGTGCCAGCAGTGCGGCCGGTAATGAGCAGTTCTTC. Its translation: CASSAAGNEQFF.

This clonotype showed up many times. This chain connects TRBV5-1 to TRBJ2-1; TRBD2 agrees at 8 bases. The CDR3 extends over 15 amino acids. Germline CDR1 and CDR2: SGHRS and YFSETQ. The trim removed 3 bases at V and 9 bases at J, leaving 11 bases unmatched. Here the CDR3 reads CASSSGTSFGSEQFF. The DNA for the CDR3 is TGCGCCAGCAGCTCAGGGACTAGTTTTGGAAGTGAGCAGTTCTTC.

This clonotype was seen only a few times. The chain couples TRBV20-1 to TRBJ1-5; a weak D match, TRBD1 (5 bases). Germline V lookup: CDR1 DFQATT, CDR2 SNEGSKA (reference sequence). V lost 5 bases to trimming and J lost 3 bases, with 11 bases between them. CDR3 length: 13 residues. CDR3 coding DNA: TGCAGTGCTCAAGACAGCTTCAATCAGCCCCAGCATTTT. The encoded protein is CSAQDSFNQPQHF.

The chain joins TRBV20-1 to TRBJ1-2; the D gene is possibly TRBD1 (5 bases). Trimming removed 0 bases from V and 2 bases from J, with 10 bases in between. Germline CDR1 is DFQATT and CDR2 is SNEGSKA (reference sequence). The CDR3 runs to 14 residues. The CDR3 here is CSARDSGSNYGYTF. Here the CDR3 DNA reads TGCAGTGCTAGAGATTCAGGGAGCAACTATGGCTACACCTTC.

This clonotype occurred a few times. The rearrangement links TRBV30 to TRBJ2-1; 14 bases are shared with TRBD2. This CDR3 comprises 17 residues. The germline V gene has CDR1 GTSNPN and CDR2 SVGIG (reference sequence). V was pared by 7 bases and J by 0 bases, with 8 bases of the junction left unmatched. Here the CDR3 DNA reads TGTGCCTTACGGACTAGCGGGAGGCCCCCCTCCTACAATGAGCAGTTCTTC. Translation: CALRTSGRPPSYNEQFF.

The chain recombines TRBV7-9 with TRBJ2-1, with 11 bases identical to TRBD2. The V segment lost 7 bases and the J segment 7 bases; nucleotides outside the gene matches: 9. CDR3 length equals 15 residues. Germline loops: CDR1 SEHNR, CDR2 FQNEAQ (reference sequence). CDR3 in DNA: TGTGCCAGCACCGTAGCGGGGGGGCTGGTTAATGAGCAGTTCTTC. Its protein product is CASTVAGGLVNEQFF.

The chain carries TRBV11-2 and TRBJ2-6; 7 bases line up with TRBD1. Germline trimming cut 4 bases from V and 0 bases from J; bases unmatched to any gene: 9. CDR3 length: 18 residues. Germline V CDR1 and CDR2: SGHAT, FQNNGV. The CDR3: CASSSGQIRYSGANVLTF. The CDR3 nucleotides read TGTGCCAGCAGCTCGGGACAGATAAGATACTCTGGGGCCAACGTCCTGACTTTC.

This clonotype is classed as medium-sized. The V and J genes are TRBV29-1 and TRBJ2-1; TRBD1 matches 10 bases. The CDR3 sequence is 13 residues long. CDR1 and CDR2 from the germline V gene are SQVTM and ANQGSEA. The trim removed 7 bases at V and 3 bases at J, leaving 3 bases unmatched. CDR3 bases: TGCAGCGGGGGACAGGGGTTCTACAATGAGCAGTTCTTC. Encoded protein: CSGGQGFYNEQFF.

This clonotype was picked up many times. V is TRBV7-9 and J is TRBJ2-5; D is uncertain. Germline values: CDR1 SEHNR, CDR2 FQNEAQ (reference sequence). The CDR3 is 14 residues long. The V end was cut by 3 bases, the J end by 5 bases, with 13 bases between. Here the CDR3 DNA reads TGTGCCAGCAGCTTTGAAAGGCGTGGGGAGACCCAGTACTTC. Protein: CASSFERRGETQYF.

This chain connects TRBV4-1 to TRBJ2-7; tentatively, D is TRBD1 (6 bases). In germline, CDR1 is MGHRA, CDR2 YSYEKL. This CDR3 is 16 amino acids long. V gave up 0 bases and J gave up 3 bases, with 15 bases separating them. DNA for the CDR3: TGCGCCAGCAGCCAAGATCCGGGGACAAGGAGCTACGAGCAGTACTTC. It specifies CASSQDPGTRSYEQYF.

This clonotype was observed many times. The rearrangement joins TRBV7-2 to TRBJ2-4; no clear D gene. Germline CDR1 and CDR2: SGHTA and FQGNSA. The CDR3 is 15 amino acids. V shed 4 bases and J shed 2 bases, with 12 bases lying between them. CDR3 coding DNA: TGTGCCAGCAGCTCCCCGACGAGGTCCAAAAACATTCAGTACTTC. Amino acid sequence: CASSSPTRSKNIQYF.

J is TRBJ1-4 and V is TRBV20-1; 8 bases line up with TRBD1. Germline V gene data show CDR1 as DFQATT and CDR2 as SNEGSKA (reference sequence). The CDR3 length is 14 residues. J was trimmed by 6 bases and V by 3 bases; bases with no gene match: 6. The CDR3 protein is CSASPGTGYEKLFF. DNA of the CDR3: TGCAGTGCTAGCCCTGGGACAGGCTATGAAAAACTGTTTTTT.

The chain has TRBV7-2 and TRBJ2-7; 7 positions agree with TRBD1. The V gene end was trimmed by 5 bases and the J gene end by 1 base; junction bases not matched to a gene: 11. The CDR3 spans 16 residues. Germline values: CDR1 SGHTA, CDR2 FQGNSA. In DNA form, the CDR3 reads TGTGCCAGCAGCCGGAGACCCGGGACAGCGTCCTACGAGCAGTACTTC. Amino acid sequence: CASSRRPGTASYEQYF. Drawing the rest from reference TRBV7-2 and TRBJ2-7, the complete variable domain is GAGVSQSPSNKVTEKGKDVELRCDPISGHTALYWYRQSLGQGLEFLIYFQGNSAPDKSGLPSDRFSAERTGGSVSTLTIQRTQQEDSAVYLCASSRRPGTASYEQYFGPGTRLTVT.

In this sample, this clonotype turned up many times. The rearrangement joins TRBV5-1 to TRBJ2-7; a possible D gene is TRBD1 (6 bases). From germline, CDR1 is SGHRS and CDR2 YFSETQ. The CDR3 runs 14 residues. Trimming stripped 4 bases from V and 2 bases from J, with 13 bases between. Written as DNA, the CDR3 is TGCGCCAGCAGCCCCCAACAGGGACCCTACGAGCAGTACTTC. It is translated as CASSPQQGPYEQYF.

Ten or more counts support this clonotype. The rearrangement joins TRBV7-2 to TRBJ2-1, with a possible D match to TRBD2 (5 bases). CDR1 and CDR2 from the germline V gene are SGHTA and FQGNSA. V lost 10 bases, J lost 4 bases, and 14 bases lay in between. This CDR3 has 13 residues. CDR3 sequence (DNA): TGTGCCACTAGCTCTCCCCCTTACAATGAGCAGTTCTTC. Its translation is CATSSPPYNEQFF.

This chain's CDR3 is CASSSGQPLTDTQYF. For the CDR3, the DNA is TGTGCCAGCAGCTCGGGGCAGCCCCTCACAGATACGCAGTATTTT. The chain combines TRBV11-2 with TRBJ2-3, with D perhaps given as TRBD1 or TRBD2 (5 bases each). The CDR3 has 15 amino acids. Germline lookup yields CDR1 SGHAT and CDR2 FQNNGV. V lost 4 bases, J lost 2 bases, and 13 bases lay in between. The entire variable domain, with the rest obtained from reference TRBV11-2 and TRBJ2-3, is as follows: EAGVAQSPRYKIIEKRQSVAFWCNPISGHATLYWYQQILGQGPKLLIQFQNNGVVDDSQLPKDRFSAERLKGVDSTLKIQPAKLEDSAVYLCASSSGQPLTDTQYFGPGTRLTVL.

This clonotype showed up many times. This rearrangement joins TRBV6-1 to TRBJ2-2; 12 nucleotides match TRBD2. Trimming took 10 bases from V and 7 from J; bases not matched to a gene: 10. This CDR3 spans 15 amino acids. Germline-derived CDR1 and CDR2 are MNHNS and SASEGT. The CDR3 bases are TGTGCCACCCTGACTAGCGGGAGTATGGGCGGGGAGCTGTTTTTT. As protein: CATLTSGSMGGELFF.

The chain carries TRBV28 and TRBJ2-3; possible D gene TRBD1, 8 bases. Trimming removed 8 bases at V and 0 bases at J, with 18 bases between. Germline V gene lookup returns CDR1 MDHEN and CDR2 SYDVKM. The CDR3 has 16 residues. The CDR3 here is CASYKYRGGSTDTQYF. The CDR3 DNA reads as TGTGCCAGCTACAAATACAGGGGGGGTAGCACAGATACGCAGTATTTT.

The chain joins TRBV6-2 or TRBV6-3 to TRBJ1-6; tentative D call: TRBD1 (5 bases). Germline assignment: CDR1 MNHEY and CDR2 SVGEGT. The CDR3 has 15 amino acids. V lost 6 bases and J lost 7, with 16 bases in between. CDR3 nucleotides: TGTGCCAGCAGCCTCGCGGGGACGAAGAATTCACCCCTCCACTTT. It encodes CASSLAGTKNSPLHF.

This clonotype appeared a few times. This chain uses TRBV15 with TRBJ2-3, with no clear D. From germline, CDR1 is LNHNV and CDR2 YYDKDF (reference sequence). This CDR3 region has 18 residues. Deletions cut 0 bases from V and 0 bases from J, with 16 bases between. The CDR3 here is CATSRDTRGGMSTDTQYF. For the CDR3, the DNA is TGTGCCACCAGCAGAGATACTCGCGGCGGCATGAGCACAGATACGCAGTATTTT.

The CDR3 DNA follows: TGCGCCAGCAGCCGGACAGGGGAGCCCTCTGAAGCTTTCTTT. Protein product: CASSRTGEPSEAFF. The V call is TRBV5-1, the J call TRBJ1-1; 9 nucleotides match TRBD1. The CDR3 consists of 14 residues. V dropped 4 bases and J dropped 6; count of bases not matched to a gene: 7. Germline V gene lookup returns CDR1 SGHRS and CDR2 YFSETQ.

Many counts were recorded for this clonotype. J is TRBJ2-2 and V is TRBV5-1, with a weak D call TRBD1 (5 bases). Between the trimmed V and J ends, which lost 4 bases and 7 bases, there was a span of 17 bases. Germline CDR1 and CDR2: SGHRS and YFSETQ. CDR3 length equals 15 residues. The CDR3 reads CASSPTGIWGGELFF. CDR3 coding DNA: TGCGCCAGCAGCCCCACAGGCATTTGGGGCGGGGAGCTGTTTTTT. The variable domain in full, completed from reference TRBV5-1 and TRBJ2-2, reads KAGVTQTPRYLIKTRGQQVTLSCSPISGHRSVSWYQQTPGQGLQFLFEYFSETQRNKGNFPGRFSGRQFSNSRSEMNVSTLELGDSALYLCASSPTGIWGGELFFGEGSRLTVL.

For the CDR3, the DNA is TGCGCCAGCAGCTTGGACGTGACAAGCTCCTACGAGCAGTACTTC. Translation gives CASSLDVTSSYEQYF. This rearrangement joins TRBV5-1 to TRBJ2-7, with unresolved D. V was clipped by 0 bases and J by 0 bases, with 10 bases between them. CDR3 length: 15 residues. The V gene's germline CDR1 is SGHRS and CDR2 YFSETQ.

This clonotype was recorded a few times. The genes are TRBV5-5 and TRBJ1-5; TRBD1 might be the D (5 bases). The CDR3 extends over 15 amino acids. Germline assignment: CDR1 SGHKS and CDR2 YYEKEE (reference sequence). With 0 bases removed from V and 2 bases from J, the gap between germline ends came to 9 bases. The CDR3: CASSLAAGGNQPQHF. The CDR3 nucleotides are TGTGCCAGCAGCTTGGCAGCGGGGGGCAATCAGCCCCAGCATTTT.

This clonotype occurred many times. The genes are TRBV18 and TRBJ2-5, with D unresolved. With 8 bases removed from V and 3 bases from J, the gap between germline ends came to 10 bases. Germline V gene sequence: CDR1 KGHSH, CDR2 LQKENI. CDR3 length: 12 residues. In DNA, the CDR3 is TGTGCCAGCAGTCCTCGGGAAGAGACCCAGTACTTC. Amino acids: CASSPREETQYF. The full variable domain, rest sourced from reference TRBV18 and TRBJ2-5, is NAGVMQNPRHLVRRRGQEARLRCSPMKGHSHVYWYRQLPEEGLKFMVYLQKENIIDESGMPKERFSAEFPKEGPSILRIQQVVRGDSAAYFCASSPREETQYFGPGTRLLVL.

This clonotype came up a few times. The chain links TRBV28 to TRBJ2-7; unclear D gene. Germline V gene data show CDR1 as MDHEN and CDR2 as SYDVKM. This CDR3 has 13 amino acids. The germline V and J ends were trimmed by 5 bases and 3 bases, with 11 bases remaining between them. DNA for the CDR3: TGTGCCAGCAGTCGGACGGTGGGCTACGAGCAGTACTTC. Protein sequence: CASSRTVGYEQYF.

This clonotype was found a few times. This chain connects TRBV7-6 to TRBJ2-5; D unclear. The CDR3 runs to 17 residues. The germline CDR1 and CDR2 sequences are SGHVS and FNYEAQ. The V gene lost 3 bases and the J gene lost 2 bases, with 19 bases spanning the gap. In DNA, the CDR3 is TGTGCCAGCAGCTTCGGAGCTTCGGTTCCTCGTCAAGAGACCCAGTACTTC. This translates into CASSFGASVPRQETQYF.

The CDR3 loop is CASRPGQGPYEQYF. DNA for the CDR3: TGTGCCAGCAGGCCGGGACAGGGACCTTACGAGCAGTACTTC. The chain combines TRBV6-2 or TRBV6-3 with TRBJ2-7; 9 bases map to TRBD1. Germline V gene data show CDR1 as MNHEY and CDR2 as SVGEGT. The CDR3 is 14 amino acids. The ends lost 6 bases at V and 4 bases at J; junction bases unmatched: 7.